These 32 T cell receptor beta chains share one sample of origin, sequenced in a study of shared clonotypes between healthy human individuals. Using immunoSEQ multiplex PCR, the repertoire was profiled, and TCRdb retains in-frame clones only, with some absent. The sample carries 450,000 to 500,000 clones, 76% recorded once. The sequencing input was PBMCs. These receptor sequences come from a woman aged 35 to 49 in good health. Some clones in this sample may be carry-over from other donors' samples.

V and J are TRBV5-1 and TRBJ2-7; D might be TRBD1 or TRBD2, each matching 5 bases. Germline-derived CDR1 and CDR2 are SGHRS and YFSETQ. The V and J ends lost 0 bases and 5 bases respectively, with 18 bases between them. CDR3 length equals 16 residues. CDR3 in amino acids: CASSLVVGAGANEQYF. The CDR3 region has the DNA TGCGCCAGCAGCTTGGTGGTCGGGGCAGGAGCAAACGAGCAGTACTTC.

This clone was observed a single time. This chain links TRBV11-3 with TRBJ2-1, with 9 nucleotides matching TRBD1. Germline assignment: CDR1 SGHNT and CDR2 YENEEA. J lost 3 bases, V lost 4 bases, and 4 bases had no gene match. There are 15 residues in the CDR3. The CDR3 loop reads CASSSRGQGYNEQFF. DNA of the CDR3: TGTGCCAGCAGCTCCAGGGGACAGGGCTACAATGAGCAGTTCTTC.

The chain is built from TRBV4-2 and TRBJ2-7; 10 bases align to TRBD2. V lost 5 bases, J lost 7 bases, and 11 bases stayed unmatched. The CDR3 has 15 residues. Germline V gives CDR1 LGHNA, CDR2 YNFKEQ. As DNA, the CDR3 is TGTGCCAGCAGCTTTGAAGCGGGAGGGCCGGGGGAGCAGTACTTC. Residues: CASSFEAGGPGEQYF.

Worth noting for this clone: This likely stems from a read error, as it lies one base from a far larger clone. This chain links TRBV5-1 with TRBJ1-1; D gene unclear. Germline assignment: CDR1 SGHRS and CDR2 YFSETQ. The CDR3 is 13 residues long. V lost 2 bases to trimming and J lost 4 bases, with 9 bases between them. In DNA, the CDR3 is TGCGCCAGCAGCTTAGAGTTGAGCACTGAAGCTTTCTTT. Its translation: CASSLELSTEAFF.

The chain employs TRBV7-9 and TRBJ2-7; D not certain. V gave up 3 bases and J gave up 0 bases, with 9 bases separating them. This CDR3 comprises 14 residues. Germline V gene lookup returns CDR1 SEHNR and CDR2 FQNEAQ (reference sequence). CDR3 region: CASSFLGTSYEQYF. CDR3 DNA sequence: TGTGCCAGCAGCTTTCTTGGAACCTCCTACGAGCAGTACTTC.

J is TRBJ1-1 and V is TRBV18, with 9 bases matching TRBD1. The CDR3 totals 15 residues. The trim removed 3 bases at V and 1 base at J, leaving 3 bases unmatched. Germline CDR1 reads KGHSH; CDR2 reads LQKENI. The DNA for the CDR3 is TGTGCCAGCTCACCCGAGACAGGGGGGAACACTGAAGCTTTCTTT. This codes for CASSPETGGNTEAFF.

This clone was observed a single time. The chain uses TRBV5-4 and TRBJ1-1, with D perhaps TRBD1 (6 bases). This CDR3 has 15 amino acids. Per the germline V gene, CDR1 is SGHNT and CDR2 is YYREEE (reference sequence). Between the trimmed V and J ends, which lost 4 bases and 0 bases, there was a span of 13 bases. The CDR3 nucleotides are TGTGCCAGCAGCCCCTCCAGGGGTTTGAACACTGAAGCTTTCTTT. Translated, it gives CASSPSRGLNTEAFF. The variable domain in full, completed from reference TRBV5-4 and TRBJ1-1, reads ETGVTQSPTHLIKTRGQQVTLRCSSQSGHNTVSWYQQALGQGPQFIFQYYREEENGRGNFPPRFSGLQFPNYSSELNVNALELDDSALYLCASSPSRGLNTEAFFGQGTRLTVV.

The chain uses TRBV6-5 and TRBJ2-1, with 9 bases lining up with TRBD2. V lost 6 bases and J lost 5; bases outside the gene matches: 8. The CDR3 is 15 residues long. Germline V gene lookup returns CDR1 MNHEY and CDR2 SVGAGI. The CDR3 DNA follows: TGTGCCAGCAGCCCAGCGGGAGGAGACCACAATGAGCAGTTCTTC. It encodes CASSPAGGDHNEQFF.

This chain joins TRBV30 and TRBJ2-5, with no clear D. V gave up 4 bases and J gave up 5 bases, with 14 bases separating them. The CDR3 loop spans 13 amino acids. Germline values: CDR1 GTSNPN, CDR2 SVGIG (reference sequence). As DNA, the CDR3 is TGTGCCTGGAACCCCGTCATTAAGGAGACCCAGTACTTC. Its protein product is CAWNPVIKETQYF.

CDR3 sequence: CASSSQGTQNYGYTF. The CDR3 coding sequence is TGTGCCAGCAGTTCCCAGGGGACGCAGAACTATGGCTACACCTTC. V usage is TRBV27 and J usage is TRBJ1-2; weak D call: TRBD1 (6 bases). CDR3 length: 15 amino acids. Germline-derived CDR1 and CDR2 are MNHEY and SMNVEV (reference sequence). The V gene lost 4 bases and the J gene lost 2 bases, with 14 bases spanning the gap.

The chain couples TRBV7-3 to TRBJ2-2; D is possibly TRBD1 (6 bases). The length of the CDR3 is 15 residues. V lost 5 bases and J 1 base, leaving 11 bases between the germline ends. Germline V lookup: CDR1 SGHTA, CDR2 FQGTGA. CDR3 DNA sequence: TGTGCCAGCAGCACCGACAGGAGGAACACCGGGGAGCTGTTTTTT. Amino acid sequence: CASSTDRRNTGELFF.

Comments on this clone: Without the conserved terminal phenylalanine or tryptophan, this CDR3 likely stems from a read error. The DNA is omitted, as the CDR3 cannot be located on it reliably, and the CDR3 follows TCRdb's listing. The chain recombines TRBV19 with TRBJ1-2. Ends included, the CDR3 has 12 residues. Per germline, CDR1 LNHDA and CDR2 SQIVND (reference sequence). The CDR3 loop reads CASRAALHGCTS.

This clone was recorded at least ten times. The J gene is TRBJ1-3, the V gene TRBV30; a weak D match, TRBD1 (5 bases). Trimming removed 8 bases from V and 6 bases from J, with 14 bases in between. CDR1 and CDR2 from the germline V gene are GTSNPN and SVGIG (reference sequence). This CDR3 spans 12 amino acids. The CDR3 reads CAAGLLANTIYF. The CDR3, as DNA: TGTGCCGCAGGGTTGTTGGCAAACACCATATATTTT.

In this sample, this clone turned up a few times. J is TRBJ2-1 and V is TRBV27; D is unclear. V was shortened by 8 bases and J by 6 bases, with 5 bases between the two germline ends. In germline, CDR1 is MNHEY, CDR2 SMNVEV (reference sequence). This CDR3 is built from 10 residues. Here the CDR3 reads CASSVNEQFF. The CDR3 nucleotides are TGTGCCAGCTCGGTCAATGAGCAGTTCTTC.

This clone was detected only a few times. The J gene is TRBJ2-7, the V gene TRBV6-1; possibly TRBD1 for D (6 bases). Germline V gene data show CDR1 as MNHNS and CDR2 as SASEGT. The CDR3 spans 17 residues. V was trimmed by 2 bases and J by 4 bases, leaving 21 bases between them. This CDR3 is CASSEPRGPPRAYEQYF. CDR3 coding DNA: TGTGCCAGCAGTGAACCCAGGGGCCCCCCAAGAGCGTACGAGCAGTACTTC.

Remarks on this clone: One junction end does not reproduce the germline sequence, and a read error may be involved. CDR3 loop: CASSSTGLPTETQYF. In nucleotides, the CDR3 is TGTGCTAGCAGCTCCACCGGACTGCCTACAGAGACCCAGTACTTC. The chain recombines TRBV7-7 with TRBJ2-5; perhaps TRBD2 as D (5 bases). The CDR3 contains 15 residues. The germline V gene has CDR1 SSHAT and CDR2 FNYEAQ (reference sequence). The whole variable domain, remainder taken from reference TRBV7-7 and TRBJ2-5, is GAGVSQSPRYKVTKRGQDVTLRCDPISSHATLYWYQQALGQGPEFLTYFNYEAQPDKSGLPSDRFSAERPEGSISTLTIQRTEQRDSAMYRCASSSTGLPTETQYFGPGTRLLVL.

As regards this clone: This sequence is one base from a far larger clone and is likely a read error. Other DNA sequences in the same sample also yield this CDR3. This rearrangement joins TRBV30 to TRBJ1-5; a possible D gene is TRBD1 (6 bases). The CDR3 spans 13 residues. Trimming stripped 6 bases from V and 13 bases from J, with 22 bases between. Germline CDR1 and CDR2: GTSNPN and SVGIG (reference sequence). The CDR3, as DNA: TGTGCCTGCGAGGACAGCGGGCGGGGAGCTCAGCATTTT. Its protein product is CACEDSGRGAQHF.

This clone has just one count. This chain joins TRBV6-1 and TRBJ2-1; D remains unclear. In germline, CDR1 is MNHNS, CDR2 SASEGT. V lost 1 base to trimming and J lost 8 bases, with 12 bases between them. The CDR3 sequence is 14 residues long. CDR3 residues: CASSEGQPVDEQFF. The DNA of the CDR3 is TGTGCCAGCAGTGAAGGGCAGCCTGTGGATGAGCAGTTCTTC.

In DNA form, the CDR3 reads TGTGCCAGCGGGACTAGCAAAGACGAGCAGTACTTC. It specifies CASGTSKDEQYF. The genes are TRBV28 and TRBJ2-7; 9 nucleotides agree with TRBD2. V dropped 8 bases and J dropped 5; count of bases not matched to a gene: 4. The CDR3 has 12 amino acids. Germline values: CDR1 MDHEN, CDR2 SYDVKM.

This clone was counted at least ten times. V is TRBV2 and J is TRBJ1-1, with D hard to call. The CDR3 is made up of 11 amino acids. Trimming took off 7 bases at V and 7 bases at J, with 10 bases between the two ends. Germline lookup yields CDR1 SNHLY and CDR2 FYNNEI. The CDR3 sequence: CASTRQVEAFF. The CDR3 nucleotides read TGTGCCAGCACGAGGCAAGTTGAAGCTTTCTTT.

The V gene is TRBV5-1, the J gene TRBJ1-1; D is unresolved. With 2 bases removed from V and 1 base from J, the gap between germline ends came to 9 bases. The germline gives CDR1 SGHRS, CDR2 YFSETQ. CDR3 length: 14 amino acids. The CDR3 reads CASSFGGRNTEAFF. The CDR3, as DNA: TGCGCCAGCAGCTTTGGAGGGAGGAACACTGAAGCTTTCTTT.

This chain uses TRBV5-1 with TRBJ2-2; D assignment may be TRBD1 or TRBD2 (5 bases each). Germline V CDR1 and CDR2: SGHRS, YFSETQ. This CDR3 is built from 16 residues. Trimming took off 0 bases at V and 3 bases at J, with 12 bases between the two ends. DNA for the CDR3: TGCGCCAGCAGCTTGGCCATGGGACCAGACACCGGGGAGCTGTTTTTT. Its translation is CASSLAMGPDTGELFF.

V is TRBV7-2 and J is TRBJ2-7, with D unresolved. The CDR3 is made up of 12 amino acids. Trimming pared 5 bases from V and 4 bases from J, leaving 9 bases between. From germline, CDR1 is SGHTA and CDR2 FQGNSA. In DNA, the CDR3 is TGTGCCAGCAGCGCCCCTTCGTACGAGCAGTACTTC. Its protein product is CASSAPSYEQYF.

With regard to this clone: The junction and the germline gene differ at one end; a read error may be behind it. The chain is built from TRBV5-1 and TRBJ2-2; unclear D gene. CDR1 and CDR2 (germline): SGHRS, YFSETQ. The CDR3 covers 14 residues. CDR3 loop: CASSLGHNSGELFF. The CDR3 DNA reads TGCGCCAGCAGCTTGGGACACAACAGCGGGGAGCTGTTTTTT.

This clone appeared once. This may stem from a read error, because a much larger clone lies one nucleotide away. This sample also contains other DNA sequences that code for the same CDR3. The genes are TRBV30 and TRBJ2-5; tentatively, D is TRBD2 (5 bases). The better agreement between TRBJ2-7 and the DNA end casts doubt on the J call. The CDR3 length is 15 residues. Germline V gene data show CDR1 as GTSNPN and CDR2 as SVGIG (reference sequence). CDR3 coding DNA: TGTGCCTGGAGCCCGCACCCCCGGGGTCCCTACGAGCAGTACTTC. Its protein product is CAWSPHPRGPYEQYF.

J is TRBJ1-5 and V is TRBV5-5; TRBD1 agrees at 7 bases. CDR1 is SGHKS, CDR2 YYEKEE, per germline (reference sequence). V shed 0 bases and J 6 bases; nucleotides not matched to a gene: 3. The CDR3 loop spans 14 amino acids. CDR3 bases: TGTGCCAGCAGCTTGGGAGGGGGCGGTCAGCCCCAGCATTTT. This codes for CASSLGGGGQPQHF.

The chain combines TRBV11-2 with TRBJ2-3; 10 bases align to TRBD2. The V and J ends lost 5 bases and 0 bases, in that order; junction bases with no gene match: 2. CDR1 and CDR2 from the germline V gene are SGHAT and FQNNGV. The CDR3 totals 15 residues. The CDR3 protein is CASSATSGSTDTQYF. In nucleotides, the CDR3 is TGTGCCAGCAGCGCGACTAGCGGGAGCACAGATACGCAGTATTTT.

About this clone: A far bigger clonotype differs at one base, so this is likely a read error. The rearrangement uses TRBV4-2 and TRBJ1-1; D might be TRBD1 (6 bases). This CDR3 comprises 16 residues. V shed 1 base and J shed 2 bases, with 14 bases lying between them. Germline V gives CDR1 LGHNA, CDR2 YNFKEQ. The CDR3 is CASSQGDTRTNTEAFF. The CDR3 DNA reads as TGTGCCAGCAGCCAAGGGGACACTCGCACCAACACTGAAGCTTTCTTT.

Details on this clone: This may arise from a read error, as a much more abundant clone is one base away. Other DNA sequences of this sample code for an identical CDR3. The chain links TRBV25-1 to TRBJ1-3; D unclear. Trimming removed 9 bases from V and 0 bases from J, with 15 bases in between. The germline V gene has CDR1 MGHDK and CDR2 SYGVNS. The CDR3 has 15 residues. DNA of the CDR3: TGTGCCAGTAGGTCTGGCCCCGGCTCTGGAAACACCATATATTTT. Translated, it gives CASRSGPGSGNTIYF.

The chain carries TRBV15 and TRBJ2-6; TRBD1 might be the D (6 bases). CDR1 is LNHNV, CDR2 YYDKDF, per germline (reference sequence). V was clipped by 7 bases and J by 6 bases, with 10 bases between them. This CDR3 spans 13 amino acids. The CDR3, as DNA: TGTGCCACCAAGGGGGTTCCGGCCAACGTCCTGACTTTC. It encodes CATKGVPANVLTF.

CDR3 residues: CASSTVLAGTYNEQFF. Written as DNA, the CDR3 is TGTGCCAGTAGTACCGTACTAGCGGGAACATACAATGAGCAGTTCTTC. The chain links TRBV19 to TRBJ2-1, with 10 bases fitting TRBD2. The germline CDR1 and CDR2 sequences are LNHDA and SQIVND (reference sequence). With 4 bases clipped from V and 4 bases from J, the junction kept 7 bases outside the gene matches. The CDR3 is 16 amino acids.

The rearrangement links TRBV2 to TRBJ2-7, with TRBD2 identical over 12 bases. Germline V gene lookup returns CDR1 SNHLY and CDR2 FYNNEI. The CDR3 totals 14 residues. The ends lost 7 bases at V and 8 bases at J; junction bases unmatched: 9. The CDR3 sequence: CASNPGLAGIKQYF. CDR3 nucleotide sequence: TGTGCCAGCAATCCCGGACTAGCGGGAATCAAGCAGTACTTC.